One sample yielded the 16 T cell receptor beta chains listed below, sequenced in a study of cytomegalovirus exposure and HLA in healthy donors. PCR used 60 Vbeta primers and 13 Jbeta primers. The repertoire was sequenced with immunoSEQ multiplex PCR; TCRdb's copy has only in-frame clones and lacks some. The sample data list approximately 27,000 clones. Sequenced input: PBMCs. The receptors originated from a man younger than 45 in good health and CMV-seronegative.

Worth noting for this clone: One end of the junction does not line up with germline, which may come from a read error. The genes are TRBV20-1 and TRBJ1-2; the D is unclear. The CDR3 sequence is 11 residues long. CDR1 is DFQATT, CDR2 SNEGSKA, per germline (reference sequence). CDR3 nucleotides: TGCAGTGCTTCCCCTAACTATGGTTACACCTTC. This translates into CSASPNYGYTF.

The chain recombines TRBV7-9 with TRBJ2-5, with a possible D match to TRBD2 (5 bases). Germline values: CDR1 SEHNR, CDR2 FQNEAQ (reference sequence). Trimming removed 6 bases from V and 3 bases from J, with 20 bases in between. This CDR3 is 16 amino acids long. In nucleotides, the CDR3 is TGTGCCAGCAGAGCACGTATAGCGATCGGGAAAGAGACCCAGTACTTC. Protein product: CASRARIAIGKETQYF.

For the CDR3, the DNA is TGCAGCGTTGTACAGGGCCAAGAGACCCAGTACTTC. This codes for CSVVQGQETQYF. The chain employs TRBV29-1 and TRBJ2-5, with D perhaps matching TRBD1 (6 bases). The CDR3 sequence is 12 residues long. CDR1 SQVTM and CDR2 ANQGSEA come from the germline V gene. Trimming shortened V by 4 bases and J by 1 base, and 7 bases separated the two germline ends.

The chain carries TRBV15 and TRBJ2-3, with D uncertain. CDR1 and CDR2 (germline): LNHNV, YYDKDF (reference sequence). The CDR3 has 13 residues. V was cut by 4 bases and J by 5 bases, with 10 bases left in between. In nucleotides, the CDR3 is TGTGCCACCAGCAACCTATACGGAGATACGCAGTATTTT. Translation: CATSNLYGDTQYF.

This sequence joins TRBV29-1 and TRBJ2-7; D is ambiguous. Germline CDR1 reads SQVTM; CDR2 reads ANQGSEA. V gave up 5 bases and J gave up 1 base, with 9 bases separating them. The CDR3 is 12 amino acids. CDR3 amino acids: CSVPGRSYEQYF. The DNA of the CDR3 is TGCAGCGTTCCAGGCCGATCCTACGAGCAGTACTTC.

The V gene is TRBV4-2, the J gene TRBJ2-7, with TRBD1 matching 12 bases. Germline V CDR1 and CDR2: LGHNA, YNFKEQ. The CDR3 has 15 amino acids. J gave up 4 bases and V 1 base, and 2 bases lay outside the gene matches. The CDR3 DNA follows: TGTGCCAGCAGCCAAGTGGGACAGGGGGCTTACGAGCAGTACTTC. This translates into CASSQVGQGAYEQYF.

This rearrangement joins TRBV7-9 to TRBJ2-3; maybe TRBD2 (5 bases). V dropped 2 bases and J dropped 5 bases, with 8 bases sitting between them. This CDR3 contains 13 residues. From germline, CDR1 is SEHNR and CDR2 FQNEAQ (reference sequence). CDR3 loop: CASSLIGGDTQYF. DNA for the CDR3: TGTGCCAGCAGCTTAATCGGAGGAGATACGCAGTATTTT. Looking up the rest from reference TRBV7-9 and TRBJ2-3 gives the full variable domain: DTGVSQNPRHKITKRGQNVTFRCDPISEHNRLYWYRQTLGQGPEFLTYFQNEAQLEKSRLLSDRFSAERPKGSFSTLEIQRTEQGDSAMYLCASSLIGGDTQYFGPGTRLTVL.

The V gene is TRBV15, the J gene TRBJ2-1, with D possibly being TRBD1 (5 bases). V was clipped by 1 base and J by 9 bases, with 7 bases between them. The CDR3 has 12 amino acids. The germline V gene has CDR1 LNHNV and CDR2 YYDKDF (reference sequence). CDR3 nucleotides: TGTGCCACCAGCAGAGGTGGGGCTGAGCAGTTCTTC. This codes for CATSRGGAEQFF.

This chain uses TRBV4-1 with TRBJ2-5; D might be TRBD2 (5 bases). CDR3 length: 14 residues. Germline CDR1 MGHRA, CDR2 YSYEKL. V was cut by 0 bases and J by 2 bases, with 7 bases left in between. The CDR3, as DNA: TGCGCCAGCAGCCAAGAGGACTTACAAGAGACCCAGTACTTC. Amino acid sequence: CASSQEDLQETQYF.

The rearrangement uses TRBV7-2 and TRBJ1-2, with D possibly being TRBD1 (5 bases). Per germline, CDR1 SGHTA and CDR2 FQGNSA. The ends were cut back, 6 bases at V and 5 bases at J, with 13 bases in the middle. The length of the CDR3 is 13 residues. CDR3 protein: CASRSDSSYGYTF. The CDR3 DNA reads as TGTGCCAGCAGGTCCGACAGCTCATATGGCTACACCTTC.

The chain has TRBV5-5 and TRBJ1-3; 7 bases line up with TRBD1. The CDR3 extends over 17 amino acids. Germline trimming cut 4 bases from V and 4 bases from J; bases unmatched to any gene: 14. Germline loops: CDR1 SGHKS, CDR2 YYEKEE (reference sequence). The CDR3 is CASSARVGTVGGNTIYF. CDR3 DNA sequence: TGTGCCAGCAGCGCCAGGGTGGGGACAGTGGGAGGAAACACCATATATTTT.

Here the CDR3 reads CASSQALKGQGFDEQYF. The DNA for the CDR3 is TGCGCCAGCAGCCAAGCCCTGAAGGGACAGGGCTTCGACGAGCAGTACTTC. V is TRBV4-1 and J is TRBJ2-7; TRBD1 agrees at 9 bases. CDR1 and CDR2 from the germline V gene are MGHRA and YSYEKL. The trim removed 1 base at V and 5 bases at J, leaving 12 bases unmatched. CDR3 length equals 17 residues.

CDR3 coding DNA: TGTGCCAGCAGCTCCCCCACAGGGGGCGTCTATGGCTACACCTTC. Translating it yields CASSSPTGGVYGYTF. The chain joins TRBV13 to TRBJ1-2; 9 bases match TRBD1. This CDR3 spans 15 amino acids. V shed 4 bases, J shed 4 bases, and the junction held 7 bases outside the gene matches. Germline CDR1 is PRHDT and CDR2 is FYEKMQ (reference sequence).

The gene calls are TRBV9 and TRBJ2-5, with a weak D call TRBD2 (6 bases). There are 12 residues in the CDR3. Trimming took 8 bases from V and 5 from J, leaving 13 bases between them. Per the germline V gene, CDR1 is SGDLS and CDR2 is YYNGEE. DNA for the CDR3: TGTGCCAGGCGGGAATTAAGGGAGACCCAGTACTTC. Protein sequence: CARRELRETQYF. Supplemented by reference TRBV9 and TRBJ2-5, the full variable domain reads DSGVTQTPKHLITATGQRVTLRCSPRSGDLSVYWYQQSLDQGLQFLIQYYNGEERAKGNILERFSAQQFPDLHSELNLSSLELGDSALYFCARRELRETQYFGPGTRLLVL.

This chain connects TRBV7-2 to TRBJ2-1, with D unclear. The V gene lost 1 base and the J gene lost 5 bases, with 6 bases spanning the gap. CDR1 and CDR2 (germline): SGHTA, FQGNSA. CDR3 length: 13 amino acids. The DNA of the CDR3 is TGTGCCAGCAGCTTAGTTCCAGACAATGAGCAGTTCTTC. Amino acids: CASSLVPDNEQFF.

This chain connects TRBV6-5 to TRBJ1-5, with D hard to call. The CDR3 is 16 amino acids. Germline CDR1 reads MNHEY; CDR2 reads SVGAGI. Deletions cut 0 bases from V and 7 bases from J, with 16 bases between. The CDR3 DNA follows: TGTGCCAGCAGTTACTCGGTACCCGGACGAGGGCAGCCCCAGCATTTT. This encodes CASSYSVPGRGQPQHF.